One T cell receptor (beta chain) is described in this entry. The entry originates in a study of blood T cell repertoires in COVID-19. Study information: Acute and convalescent COVID-19 samples came from the United States, Italy and Spain.

In the original processing: How many nucleated cells were present was estimated from reference gene primer amplification. Clones were read by immunoSEQ multiplex PCR, and TCRdb kept only the in-frame ones, dropping some. V, J and clone size were drawn from that table, and D and trimming were deduced from the DNA. The table includes 110,000 to 150,000 clones, about 89% detected once. The TCR was taken from a man between 60 and 75 years old with active or convalescent COVID-19. Sequenced sample: peripheral blood.

The CDR3 coding sequence is TGTGCCATCAAGGAGGGAGGGAATGGCTATGGCTACACCTTC. This encodes CAIKEGGNGYGYTF. The chain combines TRBV10-3 with TRBJ1-2; unclear D gene. The V and J ends lost 7 bases and 4 bases respectively, with 16 bases between them. Germline V lookup: CDR1 ENHRY, CDR2 SYGVKD. The CDR3 spans 14 residues.